What follows is one TCR beta chain and its context. The method was immunoSEQ multiplex PCR; TCRdb's version includes in-frame clones alone and lacks a portion of them. The sample yields 2.5 million or so clones, approximately 94% seen once. This sample was taken from a study of shared clonotypes between healthy human individuals. The CDR3 has 15 residues. The germline V gene has CDR1 SGHVS and CDR2 FQNEAQ. V shed 4 bases and J 2 bases; nucleotides not matched to a gene: 2. Sequences were obtained from naive CD4+ T cells sorted from blood. Regarding subset: CD45RA+ positively selected. The receptor comes from a man aged 18 to 29 in good health. The chain links TRBV7-8 to TRBJ1-5; 10 bases are shared with TRBD1. The CDR3 DNA follows: TGTGCCAGCAGCTGGGACAGGGGCGGCAATCAGCCCCAGCATTTT. Translation gives CASSWDRGGNQPQHF.